This T cell receptor beta chain was profiled in a study of T cell responses to AZD1222 COVID-19 vaccine. V shed 1 base, J shed 4 bases, and the junction held 0 bases outside the gene matches. This CDR3 spans 14 amino acids. Germline V gene lookup returns CDR1 LGHDT and CDR2 YNNKEL (reference sequence). Study-wide points: The study found Spike-specific TCR breadth and depth rose after two AZD1222 doses. Nearly half of spike-specific TCRs reportedly target unmutated variant regions. Baseline serostatus was positive in only a handful of AZD1222 recipients. Regions 160-218 and 743-854 dominated among vaccine-associated CD4 TCRs spanning spike.

Concerning this clone itself: Its antigen remains unidentified.

Sequenced by immunoSEQ multiplex PCR; TCRdb stores in-frame clones only, minus some. The sample holds about 170,000 clones, roughly 89% seen once. Sequences were derived from peripheral blood, sampled 28 days after the second AZD1222 dose. This TCR was recovered from an adult who received the AZD1222 COVID-19 vaccine. The chain combines TRBV3-1 (or the pseudogene TRBV3-2) with TRBJ2-2; TRBD2 matches 7 bases. The CDR3 DNA sequence: TGTGCCAGCAGCCAAGCGGGGGGCACCGGGGAGCTGTTTTTT. It encodes CASSQAGGTGELFF.